One and the same sample provided the 20 T cell receptor beta chains below, sequenced in a study of human versus mouse CDR3 diversity and MHC coevolution. TCRdb keeps only in-frame clones here, not all; method: immunoSEQ multiplex PCR. The sample includes fewer than 80,000 clones, 92% of them seen just once. Sequencing input: naive CD4+ T cells from blood. Subset: CD45RO-negative CD62L-positive naive CD4 T cells. Receptors originate from a person between 25 and 69 years old in good health.

This chain connects TRBV30 to TRBJ1-1; D is unresolved. Deletions cut 2 bases from V and 6 bases from J, with 25 bases between. The CDR3 has 17 residues. Germline CDR1 GTSNPN, CDR2 SVGIG (reference sequence). The DNA for the CDR3 is TGTGCCTGGAGTTTTTTTGAGGGTAGAGGGCAGAGTTCTGAAGCTTTCTTT. This sequence encodes CAWSFFEGRGQSSEAFF.

The V call is TRBV2, the J call TRBJ2-3; D remains unclear. CDR1 SNHLY and CDR2 FYNNEI come from the germline V gene. The V end was cut by 4 bases, the J end by 4 bases, with 18 bases between. The CDR3 is made up of 16 amino acids. DNA of the CDR3: TGTGCCAGCAGTGGGCGGCCGGTCTTTCGTCCAGATACGCAGTATTTT. Its translation is CASSGRPVFRPDTQYF.

V and J are TRBV12-5 and TRBJ2-7, with 7 bases lining up with TRBD1. CDR1 is LGHNT and CDR2 is FRNRAP in the germline V gene. Trimming at V came to 5 bases and at J to 2 bases, leaving 9 bases not matched to a gene. This CDR3 contains 15 residues. The CDR3 reads CASGITGTAPYEQYF. The CDR3 DNA follows: TGTGCTAGTGGTATCACCGGGACAGCCCCCTACGAGCAGTACTTC.

The chain combines TRBV18 with TRBJ2-3; D call uncertain. In germline, CDR1 is KGHSH, CDR2 LQKENI. This CDR3 spans 13 amino acids. Trimming took 1 base from V and 6 from J, leaving 8 bases between them. The CDR3 spells CASSPLMLDTQYF. Here the CDR3 DNA reads TGTGCCAGCTCACCACTCATGTTGGATACGCAGTATTTT.

The V gene is TRBV7-9, the J gene TRBJ2-3; TRBD2 is a possible D gene (5 bases). The CDR3 is 17 amino acids. The V end was cut by 8 bases, the J end by 4 bases, with 25 bases between. Germline V gives CDR1 SEHNR, CDR2 FQNEAQ (reference sequence). CDR3 residues: CASQKGPLGGWADTQYF. CDR3 DNA: TGTGCCAGCCAAAAGGGCCCACTAGGCGGCTGGGCAGATACGCAGTATTTT.

The chain links TRBV7-9 to TRBJ2-3; TRBD2 matches 8 bases. The CDR3 totals 14 residues. Looked up from germline, CDR1 is SEHNR and CDR2 is FQNEAQ (reference sequence). The junction had 16 bases not matched to a gene; V was cut back by 5 bases and J by 15 bases. The CDR3 DNA sequence: TGTGCCAGCAGCGAAATCCTACTAGCGGCTCCCGAATATTTT. It translates to CASSEILLAAPEYF.

The chain recombines TRBV19 with TRBJ2-3, with D possibly being TRBD2 (7 bases). Germline V CDR1 and CDR2: LNHDA, SQIVND (reference sequence). This CDR3 comprises 17 residues. V was pared by 4 bases and J by 1 base, with 18 bases between. The CDR3 sequence: CASSSLGGAVGTDTQYF. The CDR3 coding sequence is TGTGCCAGTAGTAGTCTAGGGGGGGCCGTCGGCACAGATACGCAGTATTTT.

This clone was picked up a small number of times. V is TRBV10-3 and J is TRBJ1-4; no clear D. This CDR3 has 13 residues. Germline V lookup: CDR1 ENHRY, CDR2 SYGVKD. V lost 11 bases and J lost 3, with 13 bases in between. CDR3 DNA: TGTGCCGTCGGTCCGGGAGCTAATGAAAAACTGTTTTTT. Residues: CAVGPGANEKLFF.

In this sample, this clone turned up once. The rearrangement joins TRBV28 to TRBJ1-2, with 7 bases identical to TRBD1. V dropped 4 bases and J dropped 8; count of bases not matched to a gene: 19. Germline CDR1 is MDHEN and CDR2 is SYDVKM. This CDR3 comprises 17 residues. The CDR3 reads CASSSYDRVRGYSGYTF. In DNA, the CDR3 is TGTGCCAGCAGTTCCTACGACAGGGTCCGTGGATATAGCGGCTACACCTTC.

The chain uses TRBV7-9 and TRBJ2-1, with 9 positions matching TRBD2. CDR3 length: 18 amino acids. The ends lost 2 bases at V and 2 bases at J; junction bases unmatched: 10. Per the germline V gene, CDR1 is SEHNR and CDR2 is FQNEAQ (reference sequence). Written as DNA, the CDR3 is TGTGCCAGCAGCTTAAGTATGGGCGGGAGGGCCCCCTACAATGAGCAGTTCTTC. Amino acids: CASSLSMGGRAPYNEQFF.

This clone came up a few times. The chain combines TRBV2 with TRBJ2-3; 10 nucleotides align to TRBD2. CDR3 length equals 15 residues. V lost 7 bases, J lost 1 base, and 5 bases stayed unmatched. CDR1 and CDR2 (germline): SNHLY, FYNNEI. The DNA for the CDR3 is TGTGCCAGCAATAAAGCGGGAGGGGGCACAGATACGCAGTATTTT. Protein: CASNKAGGGTDTQYF. The full variable domain, its missing parts supplied by reference TRBV2 and TRBJ2-3, is EPEVTQTPSHQVTQMGQEVILRCVPISNHLYFYWYRQILGQKVEFLVSFYNNEISEKSEIFDDQFSVERPDGSNFTLKIRSTKLEDSAMYFCASNKAGGGTDTQYFGPGTRLTVL.

The chain carries TRBV5-4 and TRBJ1-4, with D maybe TRBD1 (6 bases). The germline V and J ends were trimmed by 1 base and 6 bases, with 10 bases remaining between them. In germline, CDR1 is SGHNT, CDR2 YYREEE (reference sequence). The CDR3 has 14 residues. The CDR3, as DNA: TGTGCCAGCAGCTTGAAAGGGGGTGATGAAAAACTGTTTTTT. Translated: CASSLKGGDEKLFF.

The gene calls are TRBV5-1 and TRBJ2-3, with a possible D match to TRBD2 (6 bases). CDR1 is SGHRS, CDR2 YFSETQ, per germline. V shed 4 bases and J shed 5 bases, with 11 bases lying between them. This CDR3 comprises 13 residues. DNA of the CDR3: TGCGCCAGCAGCCTGACGGGGGAAGATACGCAGTATTTT. It is translated as CASSLTGEDTQYF.

The chain recombines TRBV7-9 with TRBJ2-7, with a weak D call TRBD2 (6 bases). Looked up from germline, CDR1 is SEHNR and CDR2 is FQNEAQ (reference sequence). Trimming cost V 5 bases and J 2 bases, with 10 bases left between them. The CDR3 contains 13 residues. Here the CDR3 DNA reads TGTGCCAGCAGCCCAACTAGCACCTACGAGCAGTACTTC. Encoded protein: CASSPTSTYEQYF.

The chain employs TRBV4-2 and TRBJ2-5; 10 bases line up with TRBD1. Germline values: CDR1 LGHNA, CDR2 YNFKEQ. The J segment lost 3 bases and the V segment lost 2 bases, leaving 3 bases of the junction unmatched. The CDR3 consists of 15 residues. The CDR3 is CASSQRTGGKETQYF. The CDR3 DNA sequence: TGTGCCAGCAGCCAAAGGACAGGGGGAAAAGAGACCCAGTACTTC.

This chain uses TRBV5-1 with TRBJ2-7; 9 bases map to TRBD1. Looked up from germline, CDR1 is SGHRS and CDR2 is YFSETQ. V trimming: 4 bases; J trimming: 2 bases; junction bases outside the gene matches: 4. The CDR3 has 14 residues. The CDR3 nucleotides read TGCGCCAGCAGCGGGGGACAGGGTGCCTACGAGCAGTACTTC. Translating gives CASSGGQGAYEQYF.

The chain recombines TRBV6-1 with TRBJ2-3, with D possibly matching TRBD1 (6 bases). Germline loops: CDR1 MNHNS, CDR2 SASEGT. V was pared by 2 bases and J by 2 bases, with 14 bases between. The CDR3 is made up of 16 amino acids. The CDR3 coding sequence is TGTGCCAGCAGTGAAAATTGGGGGCCCTCCACAGATACGCAGTATTTT. Its protein is CASSENWGPSTDTQYF.

This chain connects TRBV6-5 to TRBJ2-2, with 8 bases identical to TRBD2. In germline, CDR1 is MNHEY, CDR2 SVGAGI. Trimming cost V 4 bases and J 3 bases; bases outside gene matches: 7. The CDR3 totals 16 residues. DNA for the CDR3: TGTGCCAGCAGTTCCCCCCAGCGGGGGTACACCGGGGAGCTGTTTTTT. It is translated as CASSSPQRGYTGELFF.

The J gene is TRBJ2-1, the V gene TRBV4-2, with 12 positions matching TRBD2. There are 17 residues in the CDR3. V shed 2 bases, J shed 8 bases, and the junction held 10 bases outside the gene matches. CDR1 is LGHNA, CDR2 YNFKEQ, per germline. CDR3: CASSQTSASGRGYEQFF. The DNA for the CDR3 is TGTGCCAGCAGCCAAACGTCTGCTAGCGGGAGGGGCTATGAGCAGTTCTTC.

The chain combines TRBV9 with TRBJ1-2, with D possibly TRBD1 on 5 matching bases. Germline values: CDR1 SGDLS, CDR2 YYNGEE. The CDR3 runs 15 residues. Trimming left V 3 bases short and J 5 bases short, with 17 bases between. In nucleotides, the CDR3 is TGTGCCAGCAGCGCTCACTCGGGGGAAAGTTATGGCTACACCTTC. Translating gives CASSAHSGESYGYTF. Complete variable domain (other parts from reference TRBV9 and TRBJ1-2): DSGVTQTPKHLITATGQRVTLRCSPRSGDLSVYWYQQSLDQGLQFLIQYYNGEERAKGNILERFSAQQFPDLHSELNLSSLELGDSALYFCASSAHSGESYGYTFGSGTRLTVV.